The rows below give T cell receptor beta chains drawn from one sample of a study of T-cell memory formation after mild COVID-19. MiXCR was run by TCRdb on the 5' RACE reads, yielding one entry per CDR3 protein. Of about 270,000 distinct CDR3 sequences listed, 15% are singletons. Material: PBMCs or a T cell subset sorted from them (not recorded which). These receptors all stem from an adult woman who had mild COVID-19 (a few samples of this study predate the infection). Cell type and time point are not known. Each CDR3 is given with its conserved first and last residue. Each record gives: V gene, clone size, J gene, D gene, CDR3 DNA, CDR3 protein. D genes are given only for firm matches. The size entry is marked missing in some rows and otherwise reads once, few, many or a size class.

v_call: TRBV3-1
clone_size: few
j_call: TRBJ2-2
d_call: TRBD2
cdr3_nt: TGTGCCAGCAGCCGTTGGGACTACCCCACCGGGGAGCTGTTTTTT
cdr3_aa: CASSRWDYPTGELFF

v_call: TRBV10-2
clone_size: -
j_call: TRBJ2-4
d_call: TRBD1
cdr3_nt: TGCGCCAGCAACACCCGGGACAGGGGCCACATTCAGTACTTC
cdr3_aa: CASNTRDRGHIQYF

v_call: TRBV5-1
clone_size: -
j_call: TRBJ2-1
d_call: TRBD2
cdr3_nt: TGCGCCAGCAGCTTGGGCCCCGCGGGGGGGCCAAATGAGCAGTTCTTC
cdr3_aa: CASSLGPAGGPNEQFF

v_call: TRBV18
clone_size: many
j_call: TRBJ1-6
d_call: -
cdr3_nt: TGTGCCAGCTCACGGGAATATAATTCACCCCTCCACTTT
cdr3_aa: CASSREYNSPLHF

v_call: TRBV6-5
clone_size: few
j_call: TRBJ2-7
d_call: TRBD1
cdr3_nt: TGTGCCAGCAGGGACCTCGGAGGGGACAGGGCCTACGAGCAGTACTTC
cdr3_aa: CASRDLGGDRAYEQYF

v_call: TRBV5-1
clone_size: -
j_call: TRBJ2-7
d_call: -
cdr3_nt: TGCGCCAGCAGCTTGTACCAGGGAATGGCCTACGAGCAGTACTTC
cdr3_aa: CASSLYQGMAYEQYF

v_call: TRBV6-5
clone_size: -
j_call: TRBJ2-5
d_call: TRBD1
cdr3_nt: TGTGCCAGCAGTTACTCAGGGACAGGGGAAGAGACCCAGTACTTC
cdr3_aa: CASSYSGTGEETQYF

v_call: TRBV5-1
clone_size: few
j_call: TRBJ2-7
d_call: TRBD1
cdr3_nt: TGCGCCAGCAGCTTGGCCGGGGACAGTGCCTACGAGCAGTACTTC
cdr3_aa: CASSLAGDSAYEQYF

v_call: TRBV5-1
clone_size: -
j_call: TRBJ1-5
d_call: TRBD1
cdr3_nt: TGCGCCAGCAGCTTGGCAGGGGGGGCTGGGCAGCCCCAGCATTTT
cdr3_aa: CASSLAGGAGQPQHF

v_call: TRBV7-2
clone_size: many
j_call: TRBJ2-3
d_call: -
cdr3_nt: TGTGCCAGCAGCTTAGCGCAGGGGGGGCGAGATACGCAGTATTTT
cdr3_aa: CASSLAQGGRDTQYF

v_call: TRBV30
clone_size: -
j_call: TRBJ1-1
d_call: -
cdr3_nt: TGTGCCTGGAGGGTAGCCATGAACACTGAAGCTTTCTTT
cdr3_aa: CAWRVAMNTEAFF

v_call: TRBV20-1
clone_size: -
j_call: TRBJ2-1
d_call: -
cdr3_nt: TGCAGTGCTCGGAACAATGAGCAGTTCTTC
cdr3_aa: CSARNNEQFF

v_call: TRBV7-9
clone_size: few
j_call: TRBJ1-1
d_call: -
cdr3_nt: TGTGCCAGCAGCTTAGTTGGGTCGGTGACTGAAGCTTTCTTT
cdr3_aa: CASSLVGSVTEAFF

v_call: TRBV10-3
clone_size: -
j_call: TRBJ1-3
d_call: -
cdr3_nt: TGTGCCATCAGTGAGATAAACAGAAAAGGAAACACCATATATTTT
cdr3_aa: CAISEINRKGNTIYF

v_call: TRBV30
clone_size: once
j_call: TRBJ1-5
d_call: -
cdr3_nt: TGTGCCTGGAGTGTACAGTTCGGGGGAAATCAGCCACAGCATTTT
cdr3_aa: CAWSVQFGGNQPQHF

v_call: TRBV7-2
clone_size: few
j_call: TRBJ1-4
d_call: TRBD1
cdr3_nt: TGTGCCAGCAGCTTGACAGGGGCAACAACTAATGAAAAACTGTTTTTT
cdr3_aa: CASSLTGATTNEKLFF

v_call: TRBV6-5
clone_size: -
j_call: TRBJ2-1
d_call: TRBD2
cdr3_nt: TGTGCCAGCAGTCTACTAGCGGGAAGCAATGAGCAGTTCTTC
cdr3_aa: CASSLLAGSNEQFF

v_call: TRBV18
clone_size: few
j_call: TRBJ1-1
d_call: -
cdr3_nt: TGTGCCAGCTCACCAGGGATGTCCACTGAAGCTTTCTTT
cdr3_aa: CASSPGMSTEAFF

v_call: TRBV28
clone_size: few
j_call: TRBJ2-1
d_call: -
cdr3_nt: TGTGCCAGCAAGGAGTTCGCGGAAGAGCAGTTCTTC
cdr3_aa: CASKEFAEEQFF

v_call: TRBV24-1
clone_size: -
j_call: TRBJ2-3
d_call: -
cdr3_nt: TGTGCCACCAGTGAGCCTGCCCGGGGACCAGATACGCAGTATTTT
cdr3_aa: CATSEPARGPDTQYF

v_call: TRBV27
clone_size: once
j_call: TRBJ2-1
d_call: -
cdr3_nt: TGTGCCAGCAGTTTGGGATCTGGCAGGCTCTACAATGAGCAGTTCTTC
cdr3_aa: CASSLGSGRLYNEQFF

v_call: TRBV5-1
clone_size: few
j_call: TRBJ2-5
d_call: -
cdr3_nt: TGCGCCAGCAGCTTGGAAATCCAGGGAGGCCAAGAGACCCAGTACTTC
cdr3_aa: CASSLEIQGGQETQYF

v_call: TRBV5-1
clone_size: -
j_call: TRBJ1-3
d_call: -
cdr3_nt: TGCGCCAGCAGTCGTGTCTCAGGGGGAAACACCATATATTTT
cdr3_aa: CASSRVSGGNTIYF

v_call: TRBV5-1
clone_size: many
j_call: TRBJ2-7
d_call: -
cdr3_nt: TGCGCCAGCAGCTTGAAGGGAAGCTCCTACGAGCAGTACTTC
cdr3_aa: CASSLKGSSYEQYF

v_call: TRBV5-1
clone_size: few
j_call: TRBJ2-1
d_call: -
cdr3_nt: TGCGCCAGCAGCAGGGGAGGAGAGTACAATGAGCAGTTCTTC
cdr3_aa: CASSRGGEYNEQFF

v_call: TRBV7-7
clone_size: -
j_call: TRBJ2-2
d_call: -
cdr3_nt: TGTGCTAGCAGCTTAGTCTCTGGGGACTTCACCGGGGAGCTGTTTTTT
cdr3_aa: CASSLVSGDFTGELFF

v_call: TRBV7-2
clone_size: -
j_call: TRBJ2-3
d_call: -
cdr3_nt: TGTGCCAGCAGCCCCGGGCGCGGTAGCACAGATACGCAGTATTTT
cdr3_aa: CASSPGRGSTDTQYF

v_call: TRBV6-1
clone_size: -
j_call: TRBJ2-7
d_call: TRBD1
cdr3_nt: TGTGCCAGCAGTGTACGTCCTCCGGGACAGGGAGGCAACGAGCAGTACTTC
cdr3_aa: CASSVRPPGQGGNEQYF

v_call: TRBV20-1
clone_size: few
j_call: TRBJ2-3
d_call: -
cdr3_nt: TGCAGTGCTAGTCTAGGCCCAGATACGCAGTATTTT
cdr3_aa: CSASLGPDTQYF

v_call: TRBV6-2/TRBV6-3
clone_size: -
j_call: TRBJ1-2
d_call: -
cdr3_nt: TGTGCCAGCAGATTCCGGGACGGGTACTATGGCTACACCTTC
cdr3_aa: CASRFRDGYYGYTF

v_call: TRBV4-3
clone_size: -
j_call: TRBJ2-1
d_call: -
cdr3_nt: TGCGCCAGCAGCCAAGGAAAGAGGGGGGGAGGCTCCTACAATGAGCAGTTCTTC
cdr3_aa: CASSQGKRGGGSYNEQFF

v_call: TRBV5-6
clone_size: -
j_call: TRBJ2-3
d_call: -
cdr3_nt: TGTGCCAGCAGCTTGGCCTGGAATACGCAGTATTTT
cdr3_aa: CASSLAWNTQYF

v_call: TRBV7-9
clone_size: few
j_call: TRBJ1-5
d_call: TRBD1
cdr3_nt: TGTGCCAGCAGCCACGGGACAGGGGATCAGCCCCAGCATTTT
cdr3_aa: CASSHGTGDQPQHF

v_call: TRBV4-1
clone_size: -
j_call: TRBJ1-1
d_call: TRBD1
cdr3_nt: TGCGCCAGCAGCCAACGACAGGGAATAGGGGTGAACACTGAAGCTTTCTTT
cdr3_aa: CASSQRQGIGVNTEAFF

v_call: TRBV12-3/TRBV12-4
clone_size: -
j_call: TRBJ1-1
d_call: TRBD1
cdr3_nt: TGTGCCAGCAGTCAGCAGGGGGGTACTGAAGCTTTCTTT
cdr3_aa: CASSQQGGTEAFF

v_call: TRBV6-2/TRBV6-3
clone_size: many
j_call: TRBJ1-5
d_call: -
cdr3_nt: TGTGCCAGCAGGCTCCAGCCCGATCAGCCCCAGCATTTT
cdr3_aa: CASRLQPDQPQHF

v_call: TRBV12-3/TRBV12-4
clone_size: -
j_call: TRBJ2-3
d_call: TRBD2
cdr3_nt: TGTGCCAGCACCCGGACTAGCGGGAGGGTTACGCAGTATTTT
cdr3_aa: CASTRTSGRVTQYF

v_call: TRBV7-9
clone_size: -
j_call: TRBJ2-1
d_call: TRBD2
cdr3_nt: TGTGCCAGCAGCAAGAGGACTAGCGGGAGTACCTACAATGAGCAGTTCTTC
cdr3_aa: CASSKRTSGSTYNEQFF

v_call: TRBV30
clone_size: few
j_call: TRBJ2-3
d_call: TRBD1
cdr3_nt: TGTGCCTGGAGTGCCGGGACAGGGGTAACAGATACGCAGTATTTT
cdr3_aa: CAWSAGTGVTDTQYF

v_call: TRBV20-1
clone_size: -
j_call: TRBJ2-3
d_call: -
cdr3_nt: TGCAGTGCCCCACCTCGCACAGATACGCAGTATTTT
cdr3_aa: CSAPPRTDTQYF

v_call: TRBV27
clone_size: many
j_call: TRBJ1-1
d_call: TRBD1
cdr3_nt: TGTGCCAGCGGCCGCCGGGACAGCAACACTGAAGCTTTCTTT
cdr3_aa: CASGRRDSNTEAFF

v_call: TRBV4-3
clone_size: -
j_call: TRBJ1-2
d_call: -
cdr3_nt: TGCGCCAGCAGCCACCAAGCCCCCGCGGACTATGGCTACACCTTC
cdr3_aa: CASSHQAPADYGYTF

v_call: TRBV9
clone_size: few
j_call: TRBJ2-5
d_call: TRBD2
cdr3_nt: TGTGCCGGGGAGGGGGAGACCCAGTACTTC
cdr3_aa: CAGEGETQYF

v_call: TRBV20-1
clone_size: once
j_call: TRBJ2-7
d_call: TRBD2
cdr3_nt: TGCAGTGCTACTGGGTCTAGCGGACACTACGAGCAGTACTTC
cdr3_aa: CSATGSSGHYEQYF

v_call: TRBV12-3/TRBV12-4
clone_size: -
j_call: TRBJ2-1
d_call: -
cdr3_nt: TGTGCCAGCAGTTTGTGGGGGGATGAGCAGTTCTTC
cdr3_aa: CASSLWGDEQFF

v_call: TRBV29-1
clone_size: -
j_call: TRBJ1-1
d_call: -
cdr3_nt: TGCAGCGTTGGGGTTGGGGGTGAAGCTTTCTTT
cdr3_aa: CSVGVGGEAFF

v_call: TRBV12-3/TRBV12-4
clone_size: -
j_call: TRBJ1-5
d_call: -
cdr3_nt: TGTGCCAGCAGTTTAGTTTGGGGGGATCAGCCCCAGCATTTT
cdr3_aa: CASSLVWGDQPQHF